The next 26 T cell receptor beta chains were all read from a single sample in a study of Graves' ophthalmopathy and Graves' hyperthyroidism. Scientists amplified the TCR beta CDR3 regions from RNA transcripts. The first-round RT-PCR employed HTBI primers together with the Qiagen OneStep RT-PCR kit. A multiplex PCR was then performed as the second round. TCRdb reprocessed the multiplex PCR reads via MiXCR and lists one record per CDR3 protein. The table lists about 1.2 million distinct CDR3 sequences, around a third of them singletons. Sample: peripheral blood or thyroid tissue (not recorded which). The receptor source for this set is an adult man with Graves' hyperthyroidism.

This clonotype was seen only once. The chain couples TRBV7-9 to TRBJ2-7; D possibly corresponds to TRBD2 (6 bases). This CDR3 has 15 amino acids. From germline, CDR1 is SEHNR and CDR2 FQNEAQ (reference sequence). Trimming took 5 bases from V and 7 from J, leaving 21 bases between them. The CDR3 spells CASSLRVGQREEQYF. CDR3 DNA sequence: TGTGCCAGCAGCCTTCGGGTAGGACAACGGGAGGAGCAGTACTTC.

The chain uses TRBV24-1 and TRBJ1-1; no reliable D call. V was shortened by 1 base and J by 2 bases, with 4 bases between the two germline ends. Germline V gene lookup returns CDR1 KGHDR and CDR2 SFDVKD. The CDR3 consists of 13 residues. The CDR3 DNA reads TGTGCCACCAGTGATTTTCCCAACACTGAAGCTTTCTTT. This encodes CATSDFPNTEAFF.

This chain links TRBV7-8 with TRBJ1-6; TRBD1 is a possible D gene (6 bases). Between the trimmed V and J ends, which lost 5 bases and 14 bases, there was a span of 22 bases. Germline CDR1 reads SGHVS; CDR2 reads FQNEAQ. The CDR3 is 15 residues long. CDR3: CASSPNPGQRGALHF. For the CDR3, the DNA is TGTGCCAGCAGCCCAAACCCCGGACAGCGGGGGGCCCTCCACTTT.

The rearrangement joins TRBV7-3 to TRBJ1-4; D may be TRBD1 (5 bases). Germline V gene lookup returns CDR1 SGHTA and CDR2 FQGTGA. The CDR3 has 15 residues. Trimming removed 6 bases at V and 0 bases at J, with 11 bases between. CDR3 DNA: TGTGCCAGCAGTGGGGCAAGGTCAACTAATGAAAAACTGTTTTTT. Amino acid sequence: CASSGARSTNEKLFF.

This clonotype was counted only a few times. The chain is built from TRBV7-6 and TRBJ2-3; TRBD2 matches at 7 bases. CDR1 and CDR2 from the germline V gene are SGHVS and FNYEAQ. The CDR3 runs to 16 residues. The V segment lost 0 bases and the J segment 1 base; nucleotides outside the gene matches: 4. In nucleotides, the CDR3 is TGTGCCAGCAGCTTAGCGAGCGGGACTGGCACAGATACGCAGTATTTT. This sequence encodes CASSLASGTGTDTQYF.

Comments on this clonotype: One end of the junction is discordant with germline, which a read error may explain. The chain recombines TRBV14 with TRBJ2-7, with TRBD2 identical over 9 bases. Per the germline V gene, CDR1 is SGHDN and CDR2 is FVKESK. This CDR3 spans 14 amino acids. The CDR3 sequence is CVSRRTSEHYEQYF. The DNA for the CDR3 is TGTGTCAGCAGGAGGACTAGCGAACATTACGAGCAGTACTTC.

The CDR3 nucleotides are TGCAGTGCTACCGGGACAGTCTACACCGGGGAGCTGTTTTTT. Amino acid sequence: CSATGTVYTGELFF. The V gene is TRBV20-1, the J gene TRBJ2-2; 7 bases match TRBD1. This CDR3 contains 14 residues. V dropped 4 bases and J dropped 3; count of bases not matched to a gene: 5. Germline V gene lookup returns CDR1 DFQATT and CDR2 SNEGSKA (reference sequence).

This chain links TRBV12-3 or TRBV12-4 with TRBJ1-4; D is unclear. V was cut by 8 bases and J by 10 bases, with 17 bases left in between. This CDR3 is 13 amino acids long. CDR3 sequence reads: CASLRYWSGKLFF. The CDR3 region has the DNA TGTGCCAGCTTGCGCTACTGGTCTGGAAAACTGTTTTTT.

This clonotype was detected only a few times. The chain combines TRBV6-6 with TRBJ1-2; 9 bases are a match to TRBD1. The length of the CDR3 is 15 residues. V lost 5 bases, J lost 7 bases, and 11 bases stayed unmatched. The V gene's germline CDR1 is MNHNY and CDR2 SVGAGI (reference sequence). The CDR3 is CASSPRTGVSIGYTF. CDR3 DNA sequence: TGTGCCAGCAGTCCCCGGACAGGGGTGAGCATTGGCTACACCTTC.

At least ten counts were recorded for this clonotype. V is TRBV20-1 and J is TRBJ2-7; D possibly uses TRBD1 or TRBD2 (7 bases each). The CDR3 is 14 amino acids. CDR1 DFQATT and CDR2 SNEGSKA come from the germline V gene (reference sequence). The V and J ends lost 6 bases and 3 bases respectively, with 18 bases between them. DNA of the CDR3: TGCAGTGCCACAAGGGAGGGGGCGAACTACGAGCAGTACTTC. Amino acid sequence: CSATREGANYEQYF.

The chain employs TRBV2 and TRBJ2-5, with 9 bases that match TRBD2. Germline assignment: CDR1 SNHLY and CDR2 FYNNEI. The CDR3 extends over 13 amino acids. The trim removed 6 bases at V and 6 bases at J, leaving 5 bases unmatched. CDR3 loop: CASSWRGGQTQYF. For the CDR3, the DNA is TGTGCCAGCAGCTGGCGGGGGGGGCAGACCCAGTACTTC.

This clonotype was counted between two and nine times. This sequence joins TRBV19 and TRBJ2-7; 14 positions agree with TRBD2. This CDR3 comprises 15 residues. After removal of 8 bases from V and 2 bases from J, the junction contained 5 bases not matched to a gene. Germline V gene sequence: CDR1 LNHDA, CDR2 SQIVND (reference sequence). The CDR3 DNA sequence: TGTGCCAGTGGGACTAGCGGGGGCCTGACCTACGAGCAGTACTTC. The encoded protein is CASGTSGGLTYEQYF.

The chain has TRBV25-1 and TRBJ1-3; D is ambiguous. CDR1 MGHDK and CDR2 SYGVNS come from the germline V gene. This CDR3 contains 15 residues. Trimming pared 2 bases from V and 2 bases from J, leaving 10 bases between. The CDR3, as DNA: TGTGCCAGCAGTGAAACCGTAATCCCTGGAAACACCATATATTTT. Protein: CASSETVIPGNTIYF.

CDR3 nucleotides: TGTGCCATCAGTGAGCCCAGGGAATACGAGCAGTACTTC. Encoded protein: CAISEPREYEQYF. The chain uses TRBV10-3 and TRBJ2-7, with D possibly being TRBD1 (5 bases). The germline gives CDR1 ENHRY, CDR2 SYGVKD. This CDR3 has 13 residues. V lost 2 bases and J 4 bases, leaving 9 bases between the germline ends.

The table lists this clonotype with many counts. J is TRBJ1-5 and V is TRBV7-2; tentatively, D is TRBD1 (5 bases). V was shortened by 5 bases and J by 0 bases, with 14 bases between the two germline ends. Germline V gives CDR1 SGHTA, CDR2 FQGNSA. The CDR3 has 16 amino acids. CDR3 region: CASSTGTDSSNQPQHF. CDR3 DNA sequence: TGTGCCAGCAGCACGGGGACTGACTCTAGCAATCAGCCCCAGCATTTT.

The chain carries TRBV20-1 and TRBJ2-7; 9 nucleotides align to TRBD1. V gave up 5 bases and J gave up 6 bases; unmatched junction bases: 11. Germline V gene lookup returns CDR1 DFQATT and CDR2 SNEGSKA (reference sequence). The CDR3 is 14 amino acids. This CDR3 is CSAFPSTTGGEQYF. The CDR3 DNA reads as TGCAGTGCTTTTCCATCTACGACAGGGGGCGAGCAGTACTTC.

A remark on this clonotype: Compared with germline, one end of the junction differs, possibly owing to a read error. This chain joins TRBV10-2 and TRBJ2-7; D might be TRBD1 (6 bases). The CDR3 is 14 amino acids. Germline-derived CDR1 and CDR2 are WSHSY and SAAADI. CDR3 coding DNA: TGTGCCAGCAGTTCAGGGGCTCCTGTCTACGAGCAGTACTTC. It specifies CASSSGAPVYEQYF.

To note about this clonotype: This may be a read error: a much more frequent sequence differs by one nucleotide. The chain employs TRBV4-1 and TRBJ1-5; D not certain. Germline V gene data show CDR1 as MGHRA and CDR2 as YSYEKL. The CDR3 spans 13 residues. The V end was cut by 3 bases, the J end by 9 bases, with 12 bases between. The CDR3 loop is CASSQGFERPQHF. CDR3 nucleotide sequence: TGCGCCAGCAGCCAGGGTTTCGAACGGCCCCAGCATTTT.

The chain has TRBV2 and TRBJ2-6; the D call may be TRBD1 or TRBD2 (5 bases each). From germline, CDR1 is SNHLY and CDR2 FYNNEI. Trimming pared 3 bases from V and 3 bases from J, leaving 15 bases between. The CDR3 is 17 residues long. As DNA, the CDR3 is TGTGCCAGCAGTGAGGACATTGGAGACTATGGGGCCAACGTCCTGACTTTC. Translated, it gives CASSEDIGDYGANVLTF.

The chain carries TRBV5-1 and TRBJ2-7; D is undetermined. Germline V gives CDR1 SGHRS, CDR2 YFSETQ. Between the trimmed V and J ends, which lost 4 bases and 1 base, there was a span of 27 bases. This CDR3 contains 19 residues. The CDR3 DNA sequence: TGCGCCAGCAGCCCAGAATTCAGAATGGCACGGAAAAATTCCTACGAGCAGTACTTC. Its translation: CASSPEFRMARKNSYEQYF.

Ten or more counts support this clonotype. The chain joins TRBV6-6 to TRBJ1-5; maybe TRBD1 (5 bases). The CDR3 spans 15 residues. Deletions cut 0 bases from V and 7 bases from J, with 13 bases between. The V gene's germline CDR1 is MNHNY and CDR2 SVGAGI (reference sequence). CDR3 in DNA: TGTGCCAGCAGTTACTCGGCAGGGTATCACCAGCCCCAGCATTTT. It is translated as CASSYSAGYHQPQHF.

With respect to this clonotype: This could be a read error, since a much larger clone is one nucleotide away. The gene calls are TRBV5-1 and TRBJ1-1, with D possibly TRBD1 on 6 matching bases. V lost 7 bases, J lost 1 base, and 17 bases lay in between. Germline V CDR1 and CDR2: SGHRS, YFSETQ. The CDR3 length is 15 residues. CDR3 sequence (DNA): TGCGCCAGCGGCCACACCGGGACACAGAACACTGAAGCTTTCTTT. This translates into CASGHTGTQNTEAFF.

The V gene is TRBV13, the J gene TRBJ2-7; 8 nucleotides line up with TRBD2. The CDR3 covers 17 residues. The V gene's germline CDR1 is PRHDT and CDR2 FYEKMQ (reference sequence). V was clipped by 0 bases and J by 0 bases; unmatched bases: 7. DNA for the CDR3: TGTGCCAGCAGCTTAGGCAATCTAGCGGGCGTCTCCTACGAGCAGTACTTC. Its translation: CASSLGNLAGVSYEQYF.

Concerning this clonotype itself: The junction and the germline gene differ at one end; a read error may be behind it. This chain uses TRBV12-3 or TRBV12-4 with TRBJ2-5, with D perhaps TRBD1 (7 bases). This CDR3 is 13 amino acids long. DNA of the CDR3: TGTGCCGGCAGGGGGGCCGCCCAAGAGACCCAGTACTTC. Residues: CAGRGAAQETQYF.

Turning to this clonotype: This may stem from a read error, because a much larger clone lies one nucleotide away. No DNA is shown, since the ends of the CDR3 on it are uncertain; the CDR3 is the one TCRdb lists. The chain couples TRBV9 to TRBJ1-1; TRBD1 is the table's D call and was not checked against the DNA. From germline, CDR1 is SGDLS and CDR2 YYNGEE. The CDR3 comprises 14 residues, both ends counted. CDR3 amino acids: CASSVGQGIDEALF.

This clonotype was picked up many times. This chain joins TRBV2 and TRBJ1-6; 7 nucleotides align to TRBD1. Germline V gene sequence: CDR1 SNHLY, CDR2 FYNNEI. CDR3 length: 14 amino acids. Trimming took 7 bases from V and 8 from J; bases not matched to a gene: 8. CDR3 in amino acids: CASTRDSWHSPLHF. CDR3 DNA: TGTGCCAGCACTCGGGACAGTTGGCATTCACCCCTCCACTTT. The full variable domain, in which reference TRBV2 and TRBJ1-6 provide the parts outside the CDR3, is EPEVTQTPSHQVTQMGQEVILRCVPISNHLYFYWYRQILGQKVEFLVSFYNNEISEKSEIFDDQFSVERPDGSNFTLKIRSTKLEDSAMYFCASTRDSWHSPLHFGNGTRLTVT.